This T cell receptor beta chain was identified during a study of T cells expressing NK-cell markers. Across the study: The TCR beta repertoires were obtained from sorted CD3+CD56+NKG2C+, CD3+CD56+NKG2C- and CD3+CD56-NKG2C+ T cells. One of the eight sequenced donors was seronegative, whereas the other seven were HCMV-seropositive.

The germline CDR1 and CDR2 sequences are LGHDT and YNNKEL (reference sequence). The CDR3 length is 16 residues. The authors generated TCR beta cDNA through 5'RACE template switching with UMIs. TCRdb derives one entry per CDR3 protein from the 5' RACE reads, leaving out DNA. The sample includes about 190,000 distinct CDR3 sequences. The TCR was taken from a man aged 18-70 years in good health. This chain links TRBV3-1 with TRBJ2-5; TCRdb lists TRBD1, though no DNA is available to test this call. The specimen was blood T cells: a sorted CD56 or NKG2C T cell subset, CD4+ or CD8+ T cells, or bulk PBMC T cells (not recorded which). The CDR3 loop is CASSQENQGADETQYF.